The rows below give T cell receptor beta chains drawn from one sample of a study of blood T cell repertoires in COVID-19. Profiling relied on immunoSEQ multiplex PCR, and the TCRdb table lists in-frame clones only, not all of them. The top ten clones hold approximately 5% of a sample with 140,000 to 150,000 clones, 65% to 85% of them seen once. Sequenced material: peripheral blood. The receptors were gathered from a woman aged 50 to 65 with acute or convalescent COVID-19. CDR3s include the opening cysteine and the closing phenylalanine or tryptophan. A D gene is named only where the DNA matches it firmly. Part of the rows lack a size; the others show once, few, many or a class for expanded clones.

TRBD1	16	.	TRBV2	TRBJ1-3	TGTGCCAGCAGTAAACCGGGACAGGGGGCAAGAAACACCATATATTTT	CASSKPGQGARNTIYF
.	16	once	TRBV7-3	TRBJ2-3	TGTGCCAGCAGCTTAGCGGCGGCGGAGAGGCCAGATACGCAGTATTTT	CASSLAAAERPDTQYF
.	16	.	TRBV4-2	TRBJ2-5	TGTGCCAGCAGCCAAGACGGTGGGGGCCAGAGGGAGACCCAGTACTTC	CASSQDGGGQRETQYF
.	14	.	TRBV25-1	TRBJ2-5	TGTGCCAGTAGTAATCCGGGACAAGAAGAGACCCAGTACTTC	CASSNPGQEETQYF
TRBD1	15	.	TRBV5-1	TRBJ1-1	TGCGCCAGCAGGCAAATCCCGGGACAGTTTACGGAAGCTTTCTTT	CASRQIPGQFTEAFF
.	17	few	TRBV11-3	TRBJ2-1	TGTGCCAGCAGCTTAGATCACTTCGGGGAATCGGGGAATGAGCAGTTCTTC	CASSLDHFGESGNEQFF
TRBD1	18	.	TRBV18	TRBJ2-2	TGTGCCAGCTCCCTCTCGGACAGGGGGGTCGCGAACACCGGGGAGCTGTTTTTT	CASSLSDRGVANTGELFF
.	13	.	TRBV30	TRBJ1-5	TGTGCCTGGAGTTGGAGAGGGTTGCAGCCCCAGCATTTT	CAWSWRGLQPQHF
.	15	.	TRBV20-1	TRBJ1-3	TGCAGTGCTAGTGGAGCCACCTACGCTGGAAACACCATATATTTT	CSASGATYAGNTIYF
TRBD1	15	.	TRBV19	TRBJ2-7	TGTGCCAGTAGTCCCCGGGGACAGGGGTCCTACGAGCAGTACTTC	CASSPRGQGSYEQYF
TRBD1	16	.	TRBV7-9	TRBJ1-3	TGTGCCAGCAGCTTAACGACAGGGGGAGTTGAAAACACCATATATTTT	CASSLTTGGVENTIYF
TRBD1	16	.	TRBV18	TRBJ2-1	TGTGCCAGCTCACCGGCAATGGGACAGAGCCACAATGAGCAGTTCTTC	CASSPAMGQSHNEQFF
.	12	.	TRBV5-6	TRBJ2-7	TGTGCCAGCAGCCCGGGGGTGACCGAGCAGTACTTC	CASSPGVTEQYF
.	13	few	TRBV9	TRBJ2-5	TGTGCCAGCAGCGTCGGTGTTCAAGAGACCCAGTACTTC	CASSVGVQETQYF
.	15	.	TRBV9	TRBJ2-1	TGTGCCAGCAGCGTAGGGGTGGAGGCGGGTCGAGAGCAGTTCTTC	CASSVGVEAGREQFF
.	14	.	TRBV18	TRBJ2-7	TGTGCCAGCTCACTCGACTTTAGTGGGTACGAGCAGTACTTC	CASSLDFSGYEQYF
.	16	.	TRBV5-6	TRBJ1-3	TGTGCCAGCAGCTTGGTCGGCCGGAGCTCTGGAAACACCATATATTTT	CASSLVGRSSGNTIYF
.	14	.	TRBV6-2/TRBV6-3	TRBJ2-5	TGTGCCAGCAGTTCTTCTAGCCAGGGGGAGACCCAGTACTTC	CASSSSSQGETQYF
.	17	.	TRBV29-1	TRBJ1-1	TGCAGCGTTCGACTCACCTTTGACAGCACCCCCGACACTGAAGCTTTCTTT	CSVRLTFDSTPDTEAFF
.	15	.	TRBV6-6	TRBJ2-7	TGTGCCAGCAGTCGTACAGGGCAGCCCACCTACGAGCAGTACTTC	CASSRTGQPTYEQYF
.	16	.	TRBV28	TRBJ1-4	TGTGCCAGCAGTTTATATCAGGGGACGAGGGGTGAAAAACTGTTTTTT	CASSLYQGTRGEKLFF
TRBD2	15	few	TRBV19	TRBJ2-3	TGTGCCAGTACCGGACTAGCGGGGGCGGGAGATACGCAGTATTTT	CASTGLAGAGDTQYF
.	14	.	TRBV27	TRBJ1-6	TGTGCCAGCAGTTTAGTCAGGGCCAATTCACCCCTCCACTTT	CASSLVRANSPLHF
.	10	.	TRBV29-1	TRBJ2-1	TGCAGGGCAGGGTGGGATGAGCAGTTCTTC	CRAGWDEQFF
.	15	few	TRBV7-9	TRBJ1-1	TGTGCCAGCAGCCCCCCCCGGGGAGGTGGCACTGAAGCTTTCTTT	CASSPPRGGGTEAFF
.	15	.	TRBV5-5	TRBJ1-5	TGTGCCAGCAGCTTGGGGGGCCCGAGCAATCAGCCCCAGCATTTT	CASSLGGPSNQPQHF
.	14	.	TRBV7-9	TRBJ1-1	TGTGCCAGCAGCCCCCCCGGGACAAACACTGAAGCTTTCTTT	CASSPPGTNTEAFF
TRBD1	17	.	TRBV7-9	TRBJ2-7	TGTGCCAGCAGCCGCTGGAACCGGGACAGGGGGCTGGACGAGCAGTACTTC	CASSRWNRDRGLDEQYF